One T cell receptor beta chain is described in this entry. The protocol was immunoSEQ multiplex PCR, while the TCRdb copy is restricted to in-frame clones and leaves out a portion. The sample has about 220,000 clones, 80% to 90% seen once. This sample was included in a study of blood T cell repertoires in COVID-19. Across the whole study: Donors in the United States, Italy and Spain gave samples during acute or convalescent COVID-19. Nucleic acid was either cDNA or gDNA, and it came from T cells, B-cell-depleted T cells, or PBMCs.

Germline CDR1 reads KGHDR; CDR2 reads SFDVKD. Trimming took 3 bases from V and 3 from J; bases not matched to a gene: 9. This CDR3 has 17 residues. The chain has TRBV24-1 and TRBJ2-1; 8 positions agree with TRBD2. The source material was PBMCs or T cells enriched from blood (not recorded which). The clonotype originates from a woman between 45 and 65 years old with acute COVID-19. The CDR3 loop is CATSDPRTSRDYNEQFF. The CDR3 region has the DNA TGTGCCACCAGTGATCCCCGGACTAGCCGAGACTACAATGAGCAGTTCTTC.